A selection of T cell receptor beta chains follows, all from one sample in a study of cytomegalovirus exposure and HLA in healthy donors. Only in-frame clones appear in the TCRdb table, and some are missing; sequencing was by immunoSEQ multiplex PCR. The sample contains around 40,000 clones, roughly 87% of which appear only once. The sample was PBMCs. These receptors came from a woman aged 40 to 50 in good health and CMV-seropositive. Each CDR3 is given with its conserved first and last residue. The D gene is left open where the match is weak. Clone size is not always given. Where it is, it says once, few, many or a class for expanded clones.

TRBJ1-1,TRBV11-2,13,few,.,CASSFMAAAEAFF
TRBJ1-3,TRBV27,13,.,.,CASSFLSGNTIYF
TRBJ2-7,TRBV6-5,13,.,.,CASSYGGTYEQYF
TRBJ2-1,TRBV27,15,once,TRBD1,CASRPIDREYNEQFF
TRBJ2-7,TRBV7-9,14,.,.,CASSLLEVGYEQYF
TRBJ1-2,TRBV6-5,11,.,.,CASRTSYGYTF
TRBJ1-6,TRBV15,17,.,.,CATAQSFLGQNNSPLHF
TRBJ1-1,TRBV7-2,13,.,.,CASSLGRNTEAFF
TRBJ1-6,TRBV5-6,18,.,.,CASSLGDLMSRGISPLHF
TRBJ2-3,TRBV28,18,few,TRBD1,CASSYLGTGASSTDTQYF
TRBJ2-5,TRBV5-4,14,.,.,CASSLSGIEETQYF
TRBJ2-5,TRBV7-8,14,.,.,CASSLDLATETQYF
TRBJ1-4,TRBV19,15,.,.,CASSIGGQIREKLFF
TRBJ2-2,TRBV25-1,17,.,.,CASSANLGQTNTGELFF
TRBJ2-7,TRBV7-7,14,.,.,CASSPNDKSYEQYF
TRBJ2-6,TRBV10-2,18,.,TRBD2,CASSDGGGGLSGANVLTF
TRBJ1-2,TRBV7-9,12,.,.,CASSLADYGYTF
TRBJ2-3,TRBV15,16,.,TRBD1,CATSVPRGLGTDTQYF
TRBJ2-6,TRBV15,15,.,.,CATSAREDGANVLTF
TRBJ2-7,TRBV6-1,13,.,TRBD2,CASMTSGYYEQYF
TRBJ1-2,TRBV19,14,.,.,CASRETGSLYGYTF
TRBJ1-2,TRBV10-3,13,.,TRBD1,CATSEGASGGYTF
TRBJ1-1,TRBV6-5,15,.,TRBD1,CASSFGDRGITEAFF
TRBJ1-1,TRBV2,15,few,.,CASSEGAPMNTEAFF
TRBJ1-2,TRBV7-9,14,.,.,CASSLEGPGRDYTF
TRBJ1-1,TRBV10-3,12,.,.,CASGWKPTEAFF
TRBJ2-1,TRBV6-4,16,.,TRBD2,CASSDSISGRAREQFF
TRBJ2-5,TRBV12-5,13,.,.,CASGRSGQETQYF
TRBJ1-2,TRBV10-3,13,.,.,CAVARQVLYGYTF
TRBJ1-4,TRBV9,16,.,.,CASSVGGGRQSEKLFF
TRBJ2-2,TRBV28,16,.,TRBD1,CASSPTGGLFSGELFF
TRBJ2-7,TRBV10-1,16,once,TRBD2,CASSGTSGRAPYEQYF
TRBJ2-2,TRBV7-9,15,few,TRBD1,CASSLQGQGAEELFF
TRBJ2-7,TRBV18,12,.,.,CASSPNNYEQYF
TRBJ2-4,TRBV9,13,.,TRBD1,CAGRTTGGDNQYF
TRBJ2-7,TRBV28,13,.,TRBD1,CASREQGAGEQYF
TRBJ1-1,TRBV7-8,12,.,TRBD1,CASSLRQGEAFF